This T cell receptor beta chain stems from a study of cytomegalovirus exposure and HLA in healthy donors. This clone was picked up a small number of times. The target antigen is unknown. Study results and caveats: In vitro assays verified that a few CMV-associated chains recognized CMV antigens specifically. There were several of the most significant clusters that appeared linked to common viral pathogens in a later analysis.

CDR3 length: 13 amino acids. V shed 6 bases and J shed 5 bases, with 13 bases lying between them. The germline V gene encodes CDR1 MNHEY and CDR2 SMNVEV (reference sequence). A multiplex PCR was run with 60 Vbeta primers and 13 Jbeta primers. Some clones are missing from TCRdb's copy, which holds only in-frame ones; the method was immunoSEQ multiplex PCR. The table includes 150,000 or so clones, roughly four fifths detected once. Sequenced: PBMCs. This chain links TRBV27 with TRBJ1-2; tentatively, D is TRBD1 (6 bases). This sequence was found in a man between 25 and 39 years old in good health and CMV-seropositive. The CDR3 DNA sequence: TGTGCCAGCAGCGGAGACAGGTTGTATGGCTACACCTTC. This sequence encodes CASSGDRLYGYTF.